The next 30 T cell receptor beta chains were all read from a single sample in a study of blood T cell repertoires in COVID-19. The table came from immunoSEQ multiplex PCR; TCRdb's copy has only in-frame clones and leaves some out. The table has around 200,000 clones, 70% to 90% seen once. Sequencing was done on a sample of peripheral blood. The source is a human donor with active or convalescent COVID-19. The donor label of this sample is uncertain.

This chain joins TRBV28 and TRBJ1-3, with D possibly being TRBD1 (5 bases). The length of the CDR3 is 17 residues. Germline CDR1 MDHEN, CDR2 SYDVKM. V was cut by 3 bases and J by 2 bases, with 17 bases left in between. The CDR3 region is CASSFSYPGKTGNTIYF. In nucleotides, the CDR3 is TGTGCCAGCAGTTTTTCCTACCCAGGGAAAACTGGAAACACCATATATTTT.

The chain couples TRBV28 to TRBJ2-1; a weak D match, TRBD2 (6 bases). The CDR3 runs 15 residues. Trimming pared 2 bases from V and 9 bases from J, leaving 17 bases between. CDR1 and CDR2 from the germline V gene are MDHEN and SYDVKM. The CDR3, as DNA: TGTGCCAGCAGTTTAGCGGGGCCGTCGGCGGCTGAGCAGTTCTTC. Its translation: CASSLAGPSAAEQFF.

The V call is TRBV30, the J call TRBJ2-7; the D gene is possibly TRBD2 (5 bases). The CDR3 contains 13 residues. V was pared by 4 bases and J by 2 bases, with 12 bases between. Per germline, CDR1 GTSNPN and CDR2 SVGIG (reference sequence). Here the CDR3 DNA reads TGTGCCTGGACATCCGGGATCACCTACGAGCAGTACTTC. This gives the protein CAWTSGITYEQYF.

This chain connects TRBV5-1 to TRBJ2-3; D not certain. The CDR3 loop spans 13 amino acids. The ends were cut back, 0 bases at V and 5 bases at J, with 7 bases in the middle. Germline V CDR1 and CDR2: SGHRS, YFSETQ. For the CDR3, the DNA is TGCGCCAGCAGCTTGGAGCCGGGAGATACGCAGTATTTT. Translated: CASSLEPGDTQYF.

The chain is built from TRBV6-2 or TRBV6-3 and TRBJ1-5; 7 bases line up with TRBD1. The CDR3 runs to 14 residues. Germline V lookup: CDR1 MNHEY, CDR2 SVGEGT. The J segment lost 3 bases and the V segment lost 6 bases, leaving 5 bases of the junction unmatched. The CDR3 DNA sequence: TGTGCCAGCAGCTCACAGGGGAACAATCAGCCCCAGCATTTT. It translates to CASSSQGNNQPQHF.

This chain joins TRBV7-3 and TRBJ2-1, with TRBD2 identical over 9 bases. Looked up from germline, CDR1 is SGHTA and CDR2 is FQGTGA. The CDR3 sequence is 16 residues long. Losses at the gene ends were 5 bases for V and 5 bases for J; bases not matched to a gene: 10. The CDR3 nucleotides are TGTGCCAGCAGCCTCCCGCGGGGGGGCCATGACAATGAGCAGTTCTTC. Translated: CASSLPRGGHDNEQFF.

Written as DNA, the CDR3 is TGTGCCAGCAGCCCCCAAGCGGGACCCTACGAGCAGTACTTC. Protein: CASSPQAGPYEQYF. This chain uses TRBV9 with TRBJ2-7; the match to TRBD2 covers 7 bases. In germline, CDR1 is SGDLS, CDR2 YYNGEE. Unmatched junction bases numbered 6, after V lost 4 bases and J lost 2 bases. CDR3 length: 14 amino acids.

The rearrangement uses TRBV7-2 and TRBJ1-3; D unclear. The germline CDR1 and CDR2 sequences are SGHTA and FQGNSA. V was shortened by 1 base and J by 0 bases, with 10 bases between the two germline ends. CDR3 length: 16 residues. The CDR3 sequence is CASSLDRTRSGNTIYF. In DNA, the CDR3 is TGTGCCAGCAGCTTAGATAGGACTCGCTCTGGAAACACCATATATTTT.

The chain recombines TRBV5-1 with TRBJ2-2, with 11 bases matching TRBD1. V gave up 3 bases and J gave up 7 bases; unmatched junction bases: 5. Germline V CDR1 and CDR2: SGHRS, YFSETQ. The CDR3 contains 15 residues. The CDR3 DNA follows: TGCGCCAGCAGCTACCGGACAGGGGGCATCGGGGAGCTGTTTTTT. It specifies CASSYRTGGIGELFF.

Only one count was recorded for this clone. The rearrangement links TRBV2 to TRBJ2-5; D not certain. Germline-derived CDR1 and CDR2 are SNHLY and FYNNEI. This CDR3 comprises 14 residues. Trimming took off 7 bases at V and 3 bases at J, with 15 bases between the two ends. The CDR3 nucleotides are TGTGCCAGCAAACCCAGTTACATTAAAGAGACCCAGTACTTC. This gives the protein CASKPSYIKETQYF.

V is TRBV4-1 and J is TRBJ2-2; tentatively, D is TRBD1 (5 bases). V dropped 0 bases and J dropped 5 bases, with 7 bases sitting between them. CDR1 and CDR2 from the germline V gene are MGHRA and YSYEKL. The CDR3 runs 14 residues. The CDR3 is CASSQERGTGELFF. CDR3 bases: TGCGCCAGCAGCCAAGAAAGGGGAACCGGGGAGCTGTTTTTT.

This chain uses TRBV2 with TRBJ1-4, with D possibly being TRBD1 (6 bases). The germline CDR1 and CDR2 sequences are SNHLY and FYNNEI. The ends were cut back, 7 bases at V and 7 bases at J, with 16 bases in the middle. The CDR3 is made up of 14 amino acids. CDR3 amino acids: CASNTDRRPEKLFF. CDR3 in DNA: TGTGCCAGCAATACGGACAGACGTCCTGAAAAACTGTTTTTT.

V and J are TRBV5-1 and TRBJ2-6; tentatively, D is TRBD1 (5 bases). The CDR3 runs 17 residues. Trimming removed 0 bases at V and 0 bases at J, with 10 bases between. Germline CDR1 reads SGHRS; CDR2 reads YFSETQ. CDR3 DNA sequence: TGCGCCAGCAGCTTGGTCCCACAGGTCTCTGGGGCCAACGTCCTGACTTTC. This translates into CASSLVPQVSGANVLTF.

The chain employs TRBV27 and TRBJ1-6; tentative D call: TRBD1 (6 bases). Per germline, CDR1 MNHEY and CDR2 SMNVEV (reference sequence). CDR3 length: 16 amino acids. V lost 6 bases and J lost 5, with 17 bases in between. The CDR3 loop is CASRTFLRGNNSPLHF. The DNA for the CDR3 is TGTGCCAGCAGAACATTTCTCAGGGGTAATAATTCACCCCTCCACTTT.

The chain is built from TRBV6-5 and TRBJ1-5; D possibly corresponds to TRBD1 (5 bases). The V and J ends lost 5 bases and 4 bases respectively, with 15 bases between them. This CDR3 is built from 15 residues. Germline V gene lookup returns CDR1 MNHEY and CDR2 SVGAGI. The CDR3, as DNA: TGTGCCAGCAGTCCCAAATTTCAGGGTAATCAGCCCCAGCATTTT. Translating it yields CASSPKFQGNQPQHF.

The chain carries TRBV12-5 and TRBJ2-4, with 11 positions matching TRBD2. V shed 5 bases, J shed 7 bases, and the junction held 7 bases outside the gene matches. The CDR3 runs to 15 residues. The germline V gene encodes CDR1 LGHNT and CDR2 FRNRAP. CDR3 coding DNA: TGTGCTAGTGGTCGGTTTAGCGGGGGGGCTAACATTCAGTACTTC. Its translation is CASGRFSGGANIQYF.

The genes are TRBV15 and TRBJ2-1, with 7 bases identical to TRBD2. J gave up 10 bases and V 1 base, and 10 bases lay outside the gene matches. This CDR3 region has 15 residues. Germline V gene lookup returns CDR1 LNHNV and CDR2 YYDKDF (reference sequence). CDR3 protein: CATSRVAGEVEEQFF. In DNA, the CDR3 is TGTGCCACCAGCAGAGTGGCGGGGGAGGTTGAAGAGCAGTTCTTC.

A few counts support this clone. The chain is built from TRBV5-1 and TRBJ1-6; D remains ambiguous. V was clipped by 2 bases and J by 0 bases, with 6 bases between them. In germline, CDR1 is SGHRS, CDR2 YFSETQ. The CDR3 contains 15 residues. CDR3 DNA sequence: TGCGCCAGCAGCTTTCGGAGCTCCTATAATTCACCCCTCCACTTT. It translates to CASSFRSSYNSPLHF.

This sequence joins TRBV2 and TRBJ1-3, with D tentatively TRBD1 (6 bases). The germline CDR1 and CDR2 sequences are SNHLY and FYNNEI. The V and J ends lost 6 bases and 10 bases respectively, with 16 bases between them. The CDR3 loop spans 13 amino acids. CDR3 region: CASSYREGQTIYF. The CDR3 DNA reads as TGTGCCAGCAGCTACAGGGAGGGACAAACCATATATTTT. Combining the CDR3 with reference TRBV2 and TRBJ1-3 gives the whole variable domain EPEVTQTPSHQVTQMGQEVILRCVPISNHLYFYWYRQILGQKVEFLVSFYNNEISEKSEIFDDQFSVERPDGSNFTLKIRSTKLEDSAMYFCASSYREGQTIYFGEGSWLTVV.

This clone appeared a few times. The rearrangement joins TRBV2 to TRBJ2-1; 9 bases map to TRBD2. The V segment lost 6 bases and the J segment 3 bases; nucleotides outside the gene matches: 12. From germline, CDR1 is SNHLY and CDR2 FYNNEI. This CDR3 spans 17 amino acids. The CDR3 region is CASSDPLAGFIYNEQFF. Written as DNA, the CDR3 is TGTGCCAGCAGCGATCCCCTAGCGGGGTTTATCTACAATGAGCAGTTCTTC.

The chain uses TRBV7-9 and TRBJ2-7, with 11 positions matching TRBD1. The CDR3 contains 15 residues. V shed 5 bases and J 6 bases; nucleotides not matched to a gene: 9. The germline CDR1 and CDR2 sequences are SEHNR and FQNEAQ (reference sequence). The CDR3 sequence: CASSARTGGSAEQYF. In DNA, the CDR3 is TGTGCCAGCAGCGCCCGGACAGGGGGCTCGGCCGAGCAGTACTTC.

In its sample, this clone was seen a few times. The chain joins TRBV7-9 to TRBJ2-1; 11 bases map to TRBD1. The J segment lost 6 bases and the V segment lost 4 bases, leaving 8 bases of the junction unmatched. Germline assignment: CDR1 SEHNR and CDR2 FQNEAQ (reference sequence). The CDR3 sequence is 16 residues long. CDR3 DNA sequence: TGTGCCAGCAGCTCTTATTGGACAGGGGGCCTCAATGAGCAGTTCTTC. Translation gives CASSSYWTGGLNEQFF.

This clone has a count of ten or more. The chain is built from TRBV2 and TRBJ1-4, with TRBD1 matching over 9 bases. This CDR3 has 16 amino acids. Germline lookup yields CDR1 SNHLY and CDR2 FYNNEI. The ends lost 6 bases at V and 2 bases at J; junction bases unmatched: 7. CDR3 region: CASSPTGGWTNEKLFF. CDR3 nucleotide sequence: TGTGCCAGCAGCCCGACAGGGGGTTGGACTAATGAAAAACTGTTTTTT.

This clone was counted a few times. Other DNA sequences from this sample encode an identical CDR3 as well. The V call is TRBV27, the J call TRBJ2-7; D remains unclear. Germline CDR1 and CDR2: MNHEY and SMNVEV (reference sequence). V shed 6 bases and J shed 0 bases, with 6 bases lying between them. The CDR3 contains 12 residues. The CDR3: CASRADSYEQYF. The CDR3 DNA sequence: TGTGCCAGCAGGGCTGACTCCTACGAGCAGTACTTC.

The rearrangement joins TRBV3-1 (or the pseudogene TRBV3-2) to TRBJ1-2, with D tentatively TRBD1 (6 bases). V was clipped by 6 bases and J by 3 bases, with 8 bases between them. This CDR3 spans 12 amino acids. Per the germline V gene, CDR1 is LGHDT and CDR2 is YNNKEL (reference sequence). Here the CDR3 DNA reads TGTGCCAGCAGTGGACAGTACTATGGCTACACCTTC. It specifies CASSGQYYGYTF.

The V call is TRBV7-2, the J call TRBJ2-7, with D possibly being TRBD2 (5 bases). The length of the CDR3 is 14 residues. Germline-derived CDR1 and CDR2 are SGHTA and FQGNSA. V was clipped by 1 base and J by 1 base, with 8 bases between them. The CDR3 loop reads CASSLGGLSYEQYF. Here the CDR3 DNA reads TGTGCCAGCAGCTTAGGAGGGCTATCCTACGAGCAGTACTTC.

This chain joins TRBV11-1 and TRBJ2-2, with D possibly matching TRBD1 (6 bases). This CDR3 contains 14 residues. Per germline, CDR1 SGHAT and CDR2 FQDESV (reference sequence). V lost 2 bases, J lost 5 bases, and 9 bases lay in between. CDR3 loop: CASSLLGATGELFF. Written as DNA, the CDR3 is TGTGCCAGCAGCTTATTGGGGGCAACCGGGGAGCTGTTTTTT.

The chain recombines TRBV20-1 with TRBJ1-1; D possibly corresponds to TRBD1 (6 bases). V lost 3 bases and J lost 4, with 15 bases in between. Germline-derived CDR1 and CDR2 are DFQATT and SNEGSKA (reference sequence). This CDR3 comprises 14 residues. The CDR3 protein is CSASHGGGGTEAFF. The CDR3 DNA is TGCAGTGCTAGTCATGGGGGCGGCGGCACTGAAGCTTTCTTT.

The J gene is TRBJ1-2, the V gene TRBV2; a possible D gene is TRBD1 (6 bases). Germline V gene lookup returns CDR1 SNHLY and CDR2 FYNNEI. V lost 4 bases to trimming and J lost 1 base, with 13 bases between them. This CDR3 region has 15 residues. CDR3 loop: CASSVSPGHNYGYTF. DNA for the CDR3: TGTGCCAGCAGTGTTTCCCCGGGACATAACTATGGCTACACCTTC.

This sequence joins TRBV6-2 or TRBV6-3 and TRBJ2-3, with 8 nucleotides matching TRBD2. Germline V gives CDR1 MNHEY, CDR2 SVGEGT. The CDR3 covers 14 residues. The V segment lost 5 bases and the J segment 4 bases; nucleotides outside the gene matches: 5. CDR3 amino acids: CASSMAGGPDTQYF. In nucleotides, the CDR3 is TGTGCCAGCAGTATGGCGGGGGGCCCAGATACGCAGTATTTT.